Each of the 5 T cell receptor beta chains below was sequenced from the same sample in a study of spatial heterogeneity in lung cancer. Indicated time point: sample taken at primary tumor resection. From tumor, nontumor lung or frozen PBMC, whole RNA was taken unsorted for sequencing. TCRdb re-derived calls from the 5' RACE reads in MiXCR, one entry per CDR3 protein. This table holds about 2,500 distinct CDR3 sequences, 4.4% found once. Sequencing used normal lung tissue next to the tumor, obtained at surgery. Every receptor here comes from a female donor with early-stage non-small cell lung cancer.

By share, this clonotype ranks as large. With the library built for alpha chains, this beta chain is off target and its frequency is not meaningful. J is TRBJ2-7 and V is TRBV7-2; 7 bases align to TRBD1. Germline V gives CDR1 SGHTA, CDR2 FQGNSA. Trimming removed 5 bases from V and 5 bases from J; junction bases left unmatched: 18. The CDR3 sequence is 17 residues long. CDR3 bases: TGTGCCAGCAGCCTGTCGGTTGACAGGGTTCATTGGGACGAGCAGTACGTC. Translating gives CASSLSVDRVHWDEQYV.

Relative to its sample, this clonotype is medium-sized. This beta chain is an unintended read in a library built for alpha chains; its size means little. The genes are TRBV7-8 and TRBJ2-2; D gene unclear. CDR3 length: 13 residues. V was cut by 6 bases and J by 7 bases, with 12 bases left in between. Germline V gene sequence: CDR1 SGHVS, CDR2 FQNEAQ. In DNA form, the CDR3 reads TGTGCCAGCAGTATAGGGCCAGGCGGGGAGCTGTTTTTT. Translation gives CASSIGPGGELFF.

By sample share, this clonotype is medium-sized. Since it is a stray read in a library aimed at alpha chains, this beta chain has a size that is not meaningful. V and J are TRBV7-9 and TRBJ2-5; TRBD2 matches 8 bases. Germline assignment: CDR1 SEHNR and CDR2 FQNEAQ (reference sequence). The CDR3 covers 15 residues. The junction had 8 bases not matched to a gene; V was cut back by 3 bases and J by 5 bases. The CDR3 reads CASSFSAGAGETQYF. In nucleotides, the CDR3 is TGTGCCAGCAGCTTCTCAGCGGGGGCTGGGGAGACCCAGTACTTC.

Ten or more counts support this clonotype. With the library built for alpha chains, this beta chain is off target and its frequency is not meaningful. The V call is TRBV7-2, the J call TRBJ2-3; TRBD1 is a possible D gene (5 bases). Germline V CDR1 and CDR2: SGHTA, FQGNSA. V lost 4 bases and J 3 bases, leaving 14 bases between the germline ends. The CDR3 runs 15 residues. CDR3 in amino acids: CASSSVRGWTDTQYF. CDR3 nucleotides: TGTGCCAGCAGCTCGGTTAGGGGATGGACAGATACGCAGTATTTT.

Within the sample, this clonotype is medium-sized. Since it is a stray read in a library aimed at alpha chains, this beta chain has a size that is not meaningful. The chain employs TRBV23-1 and TRBJ2-5; D remains ambiguous. TRBV23-1 is assigned to the ORF class and has an uncertain function. The germline V and J ends were trimmed by 8 bases and 6 bases, with 19 bases remaining between them. The CDR3 runs 14 residues. The CDR3 DNA sequence: TGCGCCAGCCCGCTGGGCCACCTTCAGCAGACCCAGTACTTC. Protein sequence: CASPLGHLQQTQYF.